The 22 T cell receptor beta chains below come from one sample, sequenced in a study of Graves' ophthalmopathy and Graves' hyperthyroidism. The sequenced template was RNA, covering the TCR beta CDR3 region. The library came from an HTBI-primed first-round RT-PCR and a second-round multiplex PCR. TCRdb independently ran MiXCR on the multiplex PCR reads; one entry per CDR3 protein. The sample holds under 200,000 distinct CDR3 sequences, under 40% seen once. The source material was peripheral blood. All receptors come from a woman in her forties with Graves' ophthalmopathy.

The chain uses TRBV7-2 and TRBJ1-6; 10 positions agree with TRBD1. This CDR3 has 18 residues. V shed 2 bases, J shed 10 bases, and the junction held 14 bases outside the gene matches. Germline CDR1 and CDR2: SGHTA and FQGNSA. This chain's CDR3 is CASSLRRIGTGVGSPLHF. The CDR3 DNA is TGTGCCAGCAGCTTACGGAGGATTGGGACAGGGGTGGGATCACCCCTCCACTTT.

The CDR3 nucleotides are TGTGCCAGCGCCAGGGCGGGAGGGCCTGTTGAGCAGTACTTC. This sequence encodes CASARAGGPVEQYF. The V and J genes are TRBV12-3 or TRBV12-4 and TRBJ2-7; 9 bases are shared with TRBD2. The CDR3 loop spans 14 amino acids. V dropped 8 bases and J dropped 7; count of bases not matched to a gene: 12.

The CDR3 bases are TGTGCCAGGAGGGTTGGGACGAACACTGAAGCTTTCTTT. As protein: CARRVGTNTEAFF. This sequence joins TRBV2 and TRBJ1-1, with a tentative D call TRBD1 (5 bases). From germline, CDR1 is SNHLY and CDR2 FYNNEI. This CDR3 region has 13 residues. V lost 9 bases, J lost 1 base, and 12 bases lay in between.

Ten or more counts support this clonotype. The chain couples TRBV7-2 to TRBJ2-5; perhaps TRBD2 as D (6 bases). Germline loops: CDR1 SGHTA, CDR2 FQGNSA. Deletions cut 3 bases from V and 4 bases from J, with 12 bases between. CDR3 size: 14 residues. As DNA, the CDR3 is TGTGCCAGCAGCTTTAACGGGAGCCCAGAGACCCAGTACTTC. This translates into CASSFNGSPETQYF.

This clonotype occurred many times. The genes are TRBV28 and TRBJ1-1, with D hard to call. This CDR3 contains 14 residues. Germline loops: CDR1 MDHEN, CDR2 SYDVKM. Trimming shortened V by 6 bases and J by 5 bases, and 16 bases separated the two germline ends. The CDR3: CASSNSRAWTEAFF. CDR3 nucleotides: TGTGCCAGCAGCAACAGTCGGGCGTGGACTGAAGCTTTCTTT.

The V and J genes are TRBV6-5 and TRBJ2-7; D uncertain. Trimming shortened V by 0 bases and J by 0 bases, and 6 bases separated the two germline ends. CDR1 is MNHEY and CDR2 is SVGAGI in the germline V gene. There are 14 residues in the CDR3. CDR3 protein: CASSYSSVSYEQYF. The DNA for the CDR3 is TGTGCCAGCAGTTACTCGAGTGTCTCCTACGAGCAGTACTTC.

This sequence joins TRBV6-5 and TRBJ2-7; possible D gene TRBD2, 5 bases. The germline gives CDR1 MNHEY, CDR2 SVGAGI. CDR3 size: 14 residues. V lost 3 bases and J lost 3, with 12 bases in between. The CDR3 sequence is CASSYEGGNYEQYF. In nucleotides, the CDR3 is TGTGCCAGCAGTTATGAAGGAGGAAACTACGAGCAGTACTTC.

The chain is built from TRBV28 and TRBJ1-1; no definite D call. The CDR3 is 13 amino acids. The V gene's germline CDR1 is MDHEN and CDR2 SYDVKM. Trimming removed 6 bases from V and 0 bases from J, with 8 bases in between. In nucleotides, the CDR3 is TGTGCCAGCAGAGTAGTAATGAACACTGAAGCTTTCTTT. Protein sequence: CASRVVMNTEAFF.

The chain has TRBV7-2 and TRBJ2-7; 7 bases line up with TRBD2. J lost 2 bases, V lost 5 bases, and 6 bases had no gene match. The CDR3 consists of 14 residues. Per germline, CDR1 SGHTA and CDR2 FQGNSA. CDR3 residues: CASSPTSRPYEQYF. Here the CDR3 DNA reads TGTGCCAGCAGCCCGACTAGCAGGCCCTACGAGCAGTACTTC.

This chain connects TRBV6-2 or TRBV6-3 to TRBJ2-7; weak D call: TRBD1 (7 bases). Germline values: CDR1 MNHEY, CDR2 SVGEGT. Trimming removed 0 bases from V and 5 bases from J, with 14 bases in between. This CDR3 is built from 15 residues. The CDR3 sequence: CASSYSTQGGHEQYF. The CDR3 nucleotides read TGTGCCAGCAGTTACTCAACGCAGGGGGGCCACGAGCAGTACTTC.

This rearrangement joins TRBV20-1 to TRBJ2-7; perhaps TRBD2 as D (6 bases). The CDR3 loop spans 14 amino acids. V was clipped by 1 base and J by 4 bases, with 14 bases between them. Germline CDR1 reads DFQATT; CDR2 reads SNEGSKA (reference sequence). This CDR3 is CSARGSASVYEQYF. The CDR3 nucleotides are TGCAGTGCTAGAGGAAGCGCTAGCGTATACGAGCAGTACTTC.

The chain is built from TRBV19 and TRBJ2-5, with D tentatively TRBD1 or TRBD2 (5 bases each). Germline-derived CDR1 and CDR2 are LNHDA and SQIVND (reference sequence). The CDR3 extends over 11 amino acids. Trimming stripped 10 bases from V and 5 bases from J, with 11 bases between. The CDR3 bases are TGTGCCACTCGGGACGTCGAGACCCAGTACTTC. Its translation: CATRDVETQYF.

In its sample, this clonotype was seen many times. The chain employs TRBV6-1 and TRBJ1-5; the D gene is possibly TRBD1 (6 bases). V was pared by 6 bases and J by 3 bases, with 15 bases between. The length of the CDR3 is 15 residues. Per germline, CDR1 MNHNS and CDR2 SASEGT. CDR3 sequence: CASSPTDSYNQPQHF. The DNA for the CDR3 is TGTGCCAGCAGCCCCACGGACAGCTACAATCAGCCCCAGCATTTT.

This clonotype was recorded many times. The rearrangement links TRBV24-1 to TRBJ2-5, with a tentative D call TRBD1 (7 bases). Trimming stripped 7 bases from V and 5 bases from J, with 16 bases between. Germline assignment: CDR1 KGHDR and CDR2 SFDVKD. The CDR3 is made up of 14 amino acids. CDR3 loop: CATRAGGSSETQYF. CDR3 in DNA: TGTGCCACCAGGGCAGGGGGGTCCTCGGAGACCCAGTACTTC.

V usage is TRBV6-1 and J usage is TRBJ1-5, with D unresolved. Germline assignment: CDR1 MNHNS and CDR2 SASEGT. Trimming pared 2 bases from V and 5 bases from J, leaving 10 bases between. This CDR3 has 14 residues. CDR3: CASSEKVSYQPQHF. For the CDR3, the DNA is TGTGCCAGCAGTGAAAAGGTTTCCTATCAGCCCCAGCATTTT.

The chain has TRBV11-2 and TRBJ2-7; 9 bases map to TRBD1. This CDR3 is built from 16 residues. Germline loops: CDR1 SGHAT, CDR2 FQNNGV. J lost 3 bases, V lost 1 base, and 7 bases had no gene match. CDR3 DNA: TGTGCCAGCAGCTTAGTAGAACCGGGACAGGGCTACGAGCAGTACTTC. Translating it yields CASSLVEPGQGYEQYF.

There are a few counts of this clonotype. The gene calls are TRBV6-1 and TRBJ2-7, with 11 bases matching TRBD2. Per germline, CDR1 MNHNS and CDR2 SASEGT. V was clipped by 6 bases and J by 1 base; unmatched bases: 5. CDR3 length: 15 amino acids. In DNA, the CDR3 is TGTGCCAGCAGAACCGGGACTAGCGGTTCCTACGAGCAGTACTTC. Translating it yields CASRTGTSGSYEQYF.

At least ten counts were recorded for this clonotype. The chain links TRBV20-1 to TRBJ1-2; 10 bases align to TRBD1. The CDR3 has 11 residues. Germline V gene data show CDR1 as DFQATT and CDR2 as SNEGSKA (reference sequence). J lost 6 bases, V lost 5 bases, and 0 bases had no gene match. The DNA for the CDR3 is TGCAGTGCTGGGACAGGGGATGGCTACACCTTC. Protein sequence: CSAGTGDGYTF.

The chain joins TRBV12-3 or TRBV12-4 to TRBJ1-2, with a tentative D call TRBD1 (6 bases). V lost 5 bases and J 8 bases, leaving 12 bases between the germline ends. CDR3 length: 12 residues. Here the CDR3 DNA reads TGTGCCAGCAGTCTCGGGGGGCACGGCTACACCTTC. This gives the protein CASSLGGHGYTF.

This clonotype appeared many times. The chain combines TRBV30 with TRBJ2-7; 7 positions agree with TRBD2. V gave up 1 base and J gave up 2 bases; unmatched junction bases: 5. Germline CDR1 and CDR2: GTSNPN and SVGIG (reference sequence). The CDR3 is made up of 14 amino acids. CDR3 protein: CAWSGSSGAYEQYF. CDR3 nucleotides: TGTGCCTGGAGTGGTTCTAGCGGTGCCTACGAGCAGTACTTC.

This clonotype came up many times. The gene calls are TRBV27 and TRBJ1-2; a weak D match, TRBD1 (6 bases). Trimming took 3 bases from V and 4 from J, leaving 12 bases between them. The germline V gene encodes CDR1 MNHEY and CDR2 SMNVEV (reference sequence). CDR3 length: 14 residues. The CDR3 sequence is CASSFRDRSYGYTF. DNA for the CDR3: TGTGCCAGCAGTTTCAGAGACAGGTCCTATGGCTACACCTTC.

This chain connects TRBV7-2 to TRBJ2-5; D is undetermined. Germline V gives CDR1 SGHTA, CDR2 FQGNSA. V gave up 1 base and J gave up 0 bases, with 6 bases separating them. The CDR3 is made up of 14 amino acids. CDR3 nucleotide sequence: TGTGCCAGCAGCTTAGGTGGCTACCAAGAGACCCAGTACTTC. Its translation: CASSLGGYQETQYF. Filled out from reference TRBV7-2 and TRBJ2-5, the complete variable domain reads GAGVSQSPSNKVTEKGKDVELRCDPISGHTALYWYRQSLGQGLEFLIYFQGNSAPDKSGLPSDRFSAERTGGSVSTLTIQRTQQEDSAVYLCASSLGGYQETQYFGPGTRLLVL.